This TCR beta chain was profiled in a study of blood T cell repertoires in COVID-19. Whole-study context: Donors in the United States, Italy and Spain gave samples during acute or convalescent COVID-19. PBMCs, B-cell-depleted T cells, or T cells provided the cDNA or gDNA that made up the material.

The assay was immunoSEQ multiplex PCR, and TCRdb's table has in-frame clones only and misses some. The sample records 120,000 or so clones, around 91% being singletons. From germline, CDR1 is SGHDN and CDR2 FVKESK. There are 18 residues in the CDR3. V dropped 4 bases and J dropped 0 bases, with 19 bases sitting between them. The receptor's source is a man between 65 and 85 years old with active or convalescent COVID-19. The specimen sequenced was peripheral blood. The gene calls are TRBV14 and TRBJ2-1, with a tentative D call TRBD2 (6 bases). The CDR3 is CASSLTLGTYSSYNEQFF. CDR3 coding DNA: TGTGCCAGCAGCCTGACCCTGGGGACTTACAGCTCCTACAATGAGCAGTTCTTC.